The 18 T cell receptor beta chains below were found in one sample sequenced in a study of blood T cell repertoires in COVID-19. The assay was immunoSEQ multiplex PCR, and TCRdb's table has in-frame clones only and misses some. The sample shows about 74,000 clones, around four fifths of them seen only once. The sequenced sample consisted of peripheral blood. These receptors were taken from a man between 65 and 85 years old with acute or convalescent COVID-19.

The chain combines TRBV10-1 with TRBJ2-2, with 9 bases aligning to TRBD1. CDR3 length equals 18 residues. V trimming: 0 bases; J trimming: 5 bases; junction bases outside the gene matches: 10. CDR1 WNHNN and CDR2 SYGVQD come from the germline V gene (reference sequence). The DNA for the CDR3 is TGCGCCAGCAGTGAGTCCCCGGGACAGGGAATAAGAACCGGGGAGCTGTTTTTT. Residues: CASSESPGQGIRTGELFF.

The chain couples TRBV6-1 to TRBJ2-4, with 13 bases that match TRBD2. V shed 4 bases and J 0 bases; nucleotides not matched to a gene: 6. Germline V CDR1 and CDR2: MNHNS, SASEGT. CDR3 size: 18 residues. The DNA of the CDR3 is TGTGCCAGCAGTGCCGGGACTAGCGGGGACCTAGCCAAAAACATTCAGTACTTC. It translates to CASSAGTSGDLAKNIQYF.

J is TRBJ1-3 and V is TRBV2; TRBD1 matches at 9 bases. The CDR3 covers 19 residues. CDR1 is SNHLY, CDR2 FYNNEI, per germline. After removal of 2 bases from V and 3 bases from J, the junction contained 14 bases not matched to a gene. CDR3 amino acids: CASSENRQSGTGIGNTIYF. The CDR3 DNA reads TGTGCCAGCAGTGAAAATCGTCAGTCAGGGACAGGGATTGGAAACACCATATATTTT.

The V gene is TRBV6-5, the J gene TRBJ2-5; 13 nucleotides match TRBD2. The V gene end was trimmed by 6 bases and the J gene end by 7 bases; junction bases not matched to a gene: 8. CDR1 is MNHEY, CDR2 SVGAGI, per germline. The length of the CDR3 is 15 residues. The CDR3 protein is CASRRGTSGEGTQYF. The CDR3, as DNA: TGTGCCAGCAGACGCGGGACTAGCGGGGAAGGGACCCAGTACTTC.

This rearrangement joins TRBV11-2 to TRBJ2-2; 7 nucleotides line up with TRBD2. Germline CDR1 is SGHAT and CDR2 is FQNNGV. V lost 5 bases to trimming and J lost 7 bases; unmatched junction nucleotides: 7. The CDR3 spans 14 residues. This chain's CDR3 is CASSQPGGNGELFF. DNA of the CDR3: TGTGCCAGCAGCCAGCCGGGGGGTAACGGGGAGCTGTTTTTT.

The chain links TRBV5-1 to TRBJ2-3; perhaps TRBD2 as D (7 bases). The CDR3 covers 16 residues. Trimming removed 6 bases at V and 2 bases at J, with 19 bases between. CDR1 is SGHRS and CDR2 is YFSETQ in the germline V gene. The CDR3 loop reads CASTEGGGLLTDTQYF. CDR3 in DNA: TGCGCCAGCACCGAGGGAGGGGGTTTACTCACAGATACGCAGTATTTT.

The CDR3 spells CASSTTSGRSDTQYF. CDR3 nucleotides: TGTGCCAGCAGCACGACTAGCGGGAGATCAGATACGCAGTATTTT. J is TRBJ2-3 and V is TRBV7-3, with 12 bases lining up with TRBD2. The CDR3 totals 15 residues. Germline CDR1 SGHTA, CDR2 FQGTGA. The V and J ends lost 5 bases and 4 bases, in that order; junction bases with no gene match: 4.

This chain's CDR3 is CASSLGTLYNEQFF. CDR3 nucleotide sequence: TGTGCCAGCAGCTTGGGGACACTCTACAATGAGCAGTTCTTC. The chain is built from TRBV7-9 and TRBJ2-1, with D tentatively TRBD1 (6 bases). Trimming took off 3 bases at V and 3 bases at J, with 9 bases between the two ends. This CDR3 is 14 amino acids long. Germline V gene lookup returns CDR1 SEHNR and CDR2 FQNEAQ (reference sequence).

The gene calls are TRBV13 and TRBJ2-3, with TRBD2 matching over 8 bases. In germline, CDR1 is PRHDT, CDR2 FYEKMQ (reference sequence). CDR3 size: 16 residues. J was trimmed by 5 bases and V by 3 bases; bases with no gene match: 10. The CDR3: CASSLVLAGELDTQYF. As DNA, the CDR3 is TGTGCCAGCAGCTTGGTCCTAGCGGGCGAATTAGATACGCAGTATTTT.

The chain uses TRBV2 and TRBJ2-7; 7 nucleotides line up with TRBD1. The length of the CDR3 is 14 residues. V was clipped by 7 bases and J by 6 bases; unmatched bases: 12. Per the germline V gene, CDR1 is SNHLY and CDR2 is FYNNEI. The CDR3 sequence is CASNLSPDRFEQYF. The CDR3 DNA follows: TGTGCCAGCAACCTGTCCCCGGACAGGTTCGAGCAGTACTTC.

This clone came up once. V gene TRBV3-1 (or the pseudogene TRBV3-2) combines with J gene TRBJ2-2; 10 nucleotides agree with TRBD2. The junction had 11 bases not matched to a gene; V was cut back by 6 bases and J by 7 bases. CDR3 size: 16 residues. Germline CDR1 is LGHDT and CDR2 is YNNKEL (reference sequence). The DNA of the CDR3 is TGTGCCAGCAGAGAGTCTAGCGGGAGTAACGGCGGGGAGCTGTTTTTT. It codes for CASRESSGSNGGELFF.

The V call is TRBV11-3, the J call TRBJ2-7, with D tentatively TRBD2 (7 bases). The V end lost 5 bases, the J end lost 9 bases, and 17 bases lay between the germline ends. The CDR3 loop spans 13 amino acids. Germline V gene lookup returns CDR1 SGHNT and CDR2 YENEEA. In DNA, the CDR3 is TGTGCCAGCAGCCTCCGCGTGGGGGGGGCGCAGTACTTC. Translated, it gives CASSLRVGGAQYF.

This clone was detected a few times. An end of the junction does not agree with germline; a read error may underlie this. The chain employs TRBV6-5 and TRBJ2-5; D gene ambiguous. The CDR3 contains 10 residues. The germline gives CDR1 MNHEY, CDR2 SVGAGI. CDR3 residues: CASRQATQYF. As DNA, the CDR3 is TGTGCCAGCAGGCAAGCGACCCAGTACTTC.

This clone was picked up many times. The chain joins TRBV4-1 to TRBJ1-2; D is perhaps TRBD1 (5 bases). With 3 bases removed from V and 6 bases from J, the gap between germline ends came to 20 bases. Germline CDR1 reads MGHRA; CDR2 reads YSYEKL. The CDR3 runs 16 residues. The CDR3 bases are TGCGCCAGCAGCCAGGTCCAGGGAGGTGGGAAGGATGGCTACACCTTC. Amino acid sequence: CASSQVQGGGKDGYTF.

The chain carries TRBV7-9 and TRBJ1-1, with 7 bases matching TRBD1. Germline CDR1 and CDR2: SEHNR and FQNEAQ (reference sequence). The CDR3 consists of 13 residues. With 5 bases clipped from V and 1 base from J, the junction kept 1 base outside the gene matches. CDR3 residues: CASSRQGNTEAFF. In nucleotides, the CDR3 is TGTGCCAGCAGCAGACAGGGGAACACTGAAGCTTTCTTT. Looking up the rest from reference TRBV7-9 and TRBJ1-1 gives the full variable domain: DTGVSQNPRHKITKRGQNVTFRCDPISEHNRLYWYRQTLGQGPEFLTYFQNEAQLEKSRLLSDRFSAERPKGSFSTLEIQRTEQGDSAMYLCASSRQGNTEAFFGQGTRLTVV.

Here the CDR3 reads CASRPGQLKPGELFF. Written as DNA, the CDR3 is TGTGCCAGTAGGCCGGGACAGCTAAAACCCGGGGAGCTGTTTTTT. The chain is built from TRBV19 and TRBJ2-2; 7 bases are shared with TRBD1. The CDR3 loop spans 15 amino acids. V shed 6 bases and J 6 bases; nucleotides not matched to a gene: 10. CDR1 and CDR2 from the germline V gene are LNHDA and SQIVND (reference sequence).

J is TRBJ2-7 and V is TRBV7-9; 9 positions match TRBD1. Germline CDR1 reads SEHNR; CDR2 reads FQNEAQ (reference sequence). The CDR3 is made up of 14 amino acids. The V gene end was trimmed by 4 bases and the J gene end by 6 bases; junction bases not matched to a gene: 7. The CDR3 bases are TGTGCCAGCAGCTCCCCCGGGACAGGGAGCGAGCAGTACTTC. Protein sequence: CASSSPGTGSEQYF.

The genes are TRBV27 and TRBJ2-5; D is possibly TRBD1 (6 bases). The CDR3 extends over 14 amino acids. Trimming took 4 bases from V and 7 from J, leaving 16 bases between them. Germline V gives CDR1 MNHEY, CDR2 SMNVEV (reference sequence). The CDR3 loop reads CASSSTGLRGTQYF. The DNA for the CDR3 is TGTGCCAGCAGTTCTACAGGGCTGCGCGGGACCCAGTACTTC.